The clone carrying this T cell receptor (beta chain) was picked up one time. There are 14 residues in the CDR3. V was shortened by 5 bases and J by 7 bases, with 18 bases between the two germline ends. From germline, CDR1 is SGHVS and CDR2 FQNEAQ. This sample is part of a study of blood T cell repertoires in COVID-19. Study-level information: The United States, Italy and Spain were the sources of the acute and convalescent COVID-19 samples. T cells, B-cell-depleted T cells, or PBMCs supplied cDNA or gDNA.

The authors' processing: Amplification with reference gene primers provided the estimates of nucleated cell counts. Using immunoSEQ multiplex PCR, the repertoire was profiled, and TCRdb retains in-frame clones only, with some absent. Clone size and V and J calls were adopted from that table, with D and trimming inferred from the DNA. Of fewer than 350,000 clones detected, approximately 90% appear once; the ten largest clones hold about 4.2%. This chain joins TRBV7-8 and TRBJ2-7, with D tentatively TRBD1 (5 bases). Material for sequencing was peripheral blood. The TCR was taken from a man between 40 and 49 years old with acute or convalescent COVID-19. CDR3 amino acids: CASSQEIGAGEQYF. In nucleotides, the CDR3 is TGTGCCAGCAGCCAAGAGATAGGGGCTGGGGAGCAGTACTTC.